These T cell receptor beta chains were read from a single sample in a study of OX40 agonist ivuxolimab in advanced cancers. Clones were read by immunoSEQ multiplex PCR, and TCRdb kept only the in-frame ones, dropping some. The sample lists some 100,000 clones, over 75% occurring once. Specimen: CD4+ or CD8+ T cells sorted from blood, collected in a trial of the OX40 agonist ivuxolimab. Every receptor here comes from an adult with an advanced solid tumor such as melanoma, head and neck, liver or kidney cancer. CDR3s include the opening cysteine and the closing phenylalanine or tryptophan. The D gene is left open where the match is weak. Some rows mark clone size as missing; the rest say once, few, many or name a class of expanded clone.

13	-	TRBV7-2	few	TRBJ1-2	CASSLGRTYGYTF	TGTGCCAGCAGCTTAGGTCGGACTTATGGCTACACCTTC
17	-	TRBV19	-	TRBJ1-5	CASSSQARSHSNQPQHF	TGTGCCAGTAGTTCCCAAGCCAGGAGCCATAGCAATCAGCCCCAGCATTTT
15	-	TRBV7-2	-	TRBJ2-3	CASSLSRITQVTQYF	TGTGCCAGCAGCTTGTCCCGTATAACCCAGGTTACGCAGTATTTT
15	TRBD1	TRBV5-1	-	TRBJ2-7	CASSLEGTGYYEQYF	TGCGCCAGCAGCTTGGAAGGGACAGGGTATTACGAGCAGTACTTC
16	TRBD2	TRBV7-9	-	TRBJ2-3	CASSQGGQGGGDTQYF	TGTGCCAGCAGCCAGGGAGGGCAGGGAGGTGGAGATACGCAGTATTTT
14	-	TRBV5-1	once	TRBJ2-7	CASSPSGTLYEQYF	TGCGCCAGCAGCCCTTCCGGGACTCTCTACGAGCAGTACTTC
15	-	TRBV2	-	TRBJ2-7	CASSVQGGNWYEQYF	TGTGCCAGCAGTGTCCAGGGGGGGAACTGGTACGAGCAGTACTTC
13	TRBD2	TRBV2	once	TRBJ2-1	CASSAGTGGKQFF	TGTGCCAGCAGTGCGGGGACGGGAGGGAAGCAGTTCTTC
15	-	TRBV6-6	-	TRBJ1-3	CASSYKRDHRDTIYF	TGTGCCAGCAGTTACAAGAGGGACCACCGAGACACCATATATTTT
12	-	TRBV7-2	-	TRBJ2-1	CASRGVDNEQFF	TGTGCCAGCCGGGGAGTTGACAATGAGCAGTTCTTC
14	-	TRBV28	-	TRBJ1-2	CASSTAGHNYGYTF	TGTGCCAGCAGTACGGCGGGACACAACTATGGCTACACCTTC
16	TRBD2	TRBV28	-	TRBJ2-2	CASSLSGRAVTGELFF	TGTGCCAGCAGTCTTAGCGGGAGGGCCGTCACCGGGGAGCTGTTTTTT
13	-	TRBV6-5	-	TRBJ2-5	CANYNPEVETQYF	TGTGCCAACTACAACCCCGAGGTGGAGACCCAGTACTTC
17	-	TRBV7-3	-	TRBJ2-6	CASSPLGRATGANVLTF	TGTGCCAGCAGCCCGTTGGGTAGGGCCACTGGGGCCAACGTCCTGACTTTC
14	TRBD1	TRBV19	-	TRBJ1-2	CASSPVTGSSGYTF	TGTGCCAGTAGTCCGGTGACAGGGAGCAGTGGCTACACCTTC
14	TRBD1	TRBV10-3	-	TRBJ2-7	CAIGQGERVNEQYF	TGTGCCATAGGACAGGGTGAAAGAGTAAACGAGCAGTACTTC
13	-	TRBV10-2	-	TRBJ2-7	CASSSGGSYEQYF	TGCGCCAGCAGTTCAGGTGGCTCCTACGAGCAGTACTTC
16	-	TRBV5-4	-	TRBJ2-7	CASSLSGGWGRREQYF	TGTGCCAGCAGCTTAAGTGGGGGTTGGGGTAGACGCGAGCAGTACTTC
15	-	TRBV11-3	-	TRBJ2-7	CASSLGDIVTYEQYF	TGTGCCAGCAGCTTAGGGGACATTGTCACCTACGAGCAGTACTTC
14	-	TRBV2	-	TRBJ1-3	CASSETYSGNTIYF	TGTGCCAGCAGTGAAACCTACTCTGGAAACACCATATATTTT
14	TRBD2	TRBV18	-	TRBJ2-7	CASSRGAGTYEQYF	TGTGCCAGCTCACGAGGAGCGGGAACCTACGAGCAGTACTTC
13	TRBD2	TRBV11-2	-	TRBJ2-3	CASSLGLADTQYF	TGTGCCAGCAGCCTAGGACTAGCTGATACGCAGTATTTT
14	-	TRBV2	-	TRBJ1-2	CASSTGLTNYGYTF	TGTGCCAGCAGTACAGGGCTCACAAACTATGGCTACACCTTC
14	-	TRBV7-2	-	TRBJ2-4	CASSRTVGENIQYF	TGTGCCAGCAGCCGGACAGTTGGCGAAAACATTCAGTACTTC
13	-	TRBV10-2	-	TRBJ1-5	CASSEFQNQPQHF	TGCGCCAGCAGTGAGTTCCAGAATCAGCCCCAGCATTTT
14	-	TRBV10-3	-	TRBJ2-7	CAIRRQGGSYEQYF	TGTGCCATCAGAAGACAGGGAGGTTCCTACGAGCAGTACTTC
21	TRBD1	TRBV10-2	-	TRBJ1-4	CASRPREFSGTDRETNEKLFF	TGCGCCAGCAGACCCAGAGAATTTTCCGGGACAGACCGCGAAACTAATGAAAAACTGTTTTTT
14	-	TRBV27	few	TRBJ2-5	CASSLRRREETQYF	TGTGCCAGCAGTTTACGGCGGAGGGAAGAGACCCAGTACTTC
11	-	TRBV5-4	once	TRBJ2-5	CASTTGETQYF	TGTGCCAGCACGACTGGGGAGACCCAGTACTTC
13	-	TRBV12-5	-	TRBJ2-3	CASAIGGTDTQYF	TGTGCTAGTGCCATAGGGGGAACAGATACGCAGTATTTT
21	TRBD2	TRBV9	-	TRBJ2-1	CASSVLPSTKTSGYSYNEQFF	TGTGCCAGCAGCGTACTTCCGTCGACAAAGACTAGCGGGTACTCCTACAATGAGCAGTTCTTC
14	-	TRBV5-1	-	TRBJ2-5	CASSLATGVETQYF	TGCGCCAGCAGCTTGGCCACGGGAGTGGAGACCCAGTACTTC
13	-	TRBV28	-	TRBJ2-3	CASSGQHRDTQYF	TGTGCCAGCAGTGGGCAACACAGGGATACGCAGTATTTT
11	-	TRBV19	-	TRBJ1-1	CASRGYTEAFF	TGTGCCAGTAGGGGGTACACTGAAGCTTTCTTT
14	-	TRBV5-1	few	TRBJ1-5	CASSLSGGNQPQHF	TGCGCCAGCAGCTTGTCGGGGGGGAATCAGCCCCAGCATTTT
13	TRBD1	TRBV5-4	-	TRBJ1-5	CASSKDRDQPQHF	TGTGCCAGCAGCAAGGACAGGGACCAGCCCCAGCATTTT
16	TRBD1	TRBV5-1	-	TRBJ1-1	CASSFGQGARLFEAFF	TGCGCCAGCAGCTTCGGACAGGGGGCGCGTCTTTTCGAAGCTTTCTTT
15	-	TRBV28	-	TRBJ1-3	CASSVQALSGNTIYF	TGTGCCAGCAGTGTACAGGCCCTCTCTGGAAACACCATATATTTT
14	-	TRBV5-1	-	TRBJ2-7	CASSLEQGHYEQYF	TGCGCCAGCAGCTTGGAGCAGGGCCACTACGAGCAGTACTTC
14	-	TRBV15	-	TRBJ2-7	CATSRVQVWDEQYF	TGTGCCACCAGCAGAGTACAGGTATGGGACGAGCAGTACTTC